This T cell receptor beta chain was observed in a study of brain T cells in children with intractable seizures. The data were produced by immunoSEQ multiplex PCR, yet TCRdb's version contains in-frame clones alone and is incomplete. The sample shows approximately 110,000 clones, 85% to 95% of them seen only once. Sequencing was limited to surgery cases with top T cell transcript signatures in brain tissue. Pre-surgery treatment included at least one anti-epileptic drug. A note on this clone: What it binds is not known.

Looked up from germline, CDR1 is KGHSH and CDR2 is LQKENI. Germline trimming cut 3 bases from V and 7 bases from J; bases unmatched to any gene: 4. This CDR3 contains 14 residues. Broader study findings: Absence of clones before surgery may stem from lower sequencing depth. Viral specificity was inferred only from CDR3 similarity; HCMV serostatus was unknown.

This chain connects TRBV18 to TRBJ1-2; 11 nucleotides align to TRBD1. This sequence was found in a boy under two years old with hemimegalencephaly and intractable seizures. Sequenced here: peripheral blood, sampled at surgery. Written as DNA, the CDR3 is TGTGCCAGCTCACCCCCGGGACAGGGGGGTGGCTACACCTTC. Protein: CASSPPGQGGGYTF.